This T cell receptor (beta chain) was recovered during a study of CD8 T cells in ankylosing spondylitis. Study-level findings and limits: What seemed typical of ankylosing spondylitis blood was a TCR beta motif built from about 8 highly homologous variants.

TCRdb itself ran the 5' RACE reads through MiXCR, one entry per CDR3 protein. The sample has about 540,000 distinct CDR3 sequences, about 13% seen once. Germline assignment: CDR1 SGHVS and CDR2 FQNEAQ. CDR3 size: 15 residues. Trimming left V 5 bases short and J 7 bases short, with 18 bases between. This clonotype was seen more than once but under ten times. Antigen: not known. The chain joins TRBV7-8 to TRBJ1-5, with D possibly being TRBD1 (6 bases). The origin of this receptor is a male donor with ankylosing spondylitis. The specimen sequenced was blood, either unsorted or a sorted T cell fraction (not recorded which). CDR3 protein: CASSLVTGRAQPQHF. In nucleotides, the CDR3 is TGTGCCAGCAGCCTCGTGACAGGACGGGCACAGCCCCAGCATTTT.